The next 5 T cell receptor beta chains were all read from a single sample in a study of T-cell reconstitution after alpha-beta-depleted transplantation in children. The TCRbeta library was prepared with unique molecular identifiers. TCRdb re-called the PCR reads through MiXCR, storing one row per CDR3 protein. Among about 640,000 distinct CDR3 sequences listed, over 10% were seen once. Sequenced here: PBMCs, mostly from graft donor cells, sampled 360 days after TCRalphabeta/CD19-depleted stem cell transplant. The origin of the receptors is a male patient aged 5 to 17 who had a stem cell transplant for acute myeloid leukemia, so the T cells may come from the graft donor.

This clonotype was recorded a few times. V and J are TRBV19 and TRBJ2-3; D ambiguous. This CDR3 has 13 residues. Looked up from germline, CDR1 is LNHDA and CDR2 is SQIVND (reference sequence). V lost 7 bases to trimming and J lost 2 bases, with 10 bases between them. CDR3 region: CASTKRSTDTQYF. The CDR3 DNA reads as TGTGCCAGTACAAAGCGCTCCACAGATACGCAGTATTTT.

This chain uses TRBV7-3 with TRBJ2-3; 9 bases fit TRBD2. The CDR3 sequence is 15 residues long. Germline lookup yields CDR1 SGHTA and CDR2 FQGTGA. V was pared by 3 bases and J by 3 bases, with 4 bases of the junction left unmatched. The CDR3 DNA follows: TGTGCCAGCAGCTTGACTAGCGGTGAGACAGATACGCAGTATTTT. It yields the protein CASSLTSGETDTQYF.

This clonotype was recorded a few times. This chain links TRBV5-1 with TRBJ2-5; 8 bases match TRBD1. Unmatched junction bases numbered 13, after V lost 4 bases and J lost 5 bases. The CDR3 runs to 16 residues. CDR1 and CDR2 (germline): SGHRS, YFSETQ. In nucleotides, the CDR3 is TGCGCCAGCAGCCCGGACATAAGGGACAGGTGGGAGACCCAGTACTTC. As protein: CASSPDIRDRWETQYF.

The chain couples TRBV18 to TRBJ2-1, with 13 bases aligning to TRBD2. CDR1 is KGHSH and CDR2 is LQKENI in the germline V gene. Germline trimming cut 3 bases from V and 9 bases from J; bases unmatched to any gene: 11. CDR3 length: 17 amino acids. The CDR3 sequence: CASSPAAGTSGKGEQFF. The CDR3 nucleotides are TGTGCCAGCTCACCTGCCGCCGGGACTAGCGGGAAGGGTGAGCAGTTCTTC.

Ten or more counts support this clonotype. The chain is built from TRBV7-3 and TRBJ1-1, with TRBD1 matching 7 bases. With V trimmed by 5 bases and J by 3 bases, 3 bases remained unmatched. CDR1 and CDR2 (germline): SGHTA, FQGTGA. The CDR3 spans 13 residues. CDR3 in amino acids: CASSPTGDTEAFF. As DNA, the CDR3 is TGTGCCAGCAGCCCAACAGGGGACACTGAAGCTTTCTTT.